A single sample gave rise to the 23 T cell receptor beta chains below, sequenced in a study of chronic HIV infection and antiretroviral therapy. TCRdb itself ran the 5' RACE reads through MiXCR, one entry per CDR3 protein. This sample carries some 43,000 distinct CDR3 sequences, approximately 19% of them seen once, and the ten largest clones take approximately 2.8%. Sequencing was done on a sample of peripheral blood. The source of these receptors is an adult who had HIV and had not received antiretroviral therapy, or was an uninfected healthy control (not recorded which).

This clonotype was recorded a few times. The chain employs TRBV29-1 and TRBJ1-3; D is possibly TRBD1 (5 bases). Germline-derived CDR1 and CDR2 are SQVTM and ANQGSEA. CDR3 length: 14 residues. The V gene lost 3 bases and the J gene lost 2 bases, with 11 bases spanning the gap. CDR3 nucleotides: TGCAGCGTTGAGTCCGGGACGGCTGGAAACACCATATATTTT. Translated, it gives CSVESGTAGNTIYF. The entire variable domain, with the rest obtained from reference TRBV29-1 and TRBJ1-3, is as follows: SAVISQKPSRDICQRGTSLTIQCQVDSQVTMMFWYRQQPGQSLTLIATANQGSEATYESGFVIDKFPISRPNLTFSTLTVSNMSPEDSSIYLCSVESGTAGNTIYFGEGSWLTVV.

This clonotype was counted only a few times. V is TRBV4-1 and J is TRBJ2-5; possibly TRBD1 or TRBD2 for D (5 bases each). The length of the CDR3 is 14 residues. CDR1 and CDR2 from the germline V gene are MGHRA and YSYEKL. Trimming shortened V by 3 bases and J by 0 bases, and 8 bases separated the two germline ends. This CDR3 reads CASSQRGDQETQYF. DNA of the CDR3: TGCGCCAGCAGCCAGAGAGGGGACCAAGAGACCCAGTACTTC.

The chain employs TRBV12-3 or TRBV12-4 and TRBJ2-3, with unresolved D. The V end was cut by 8 bases, the J end by 6 bases, with 21 bases between. The CDR3 consists of 15 residues. The CDR3 sequence is CASGALERPVDTQYF. For the CDR3, the DNA is TGTGCCAGCGGCGCCTTGGAGCGCCCGGTGGATACGCAGTATTTT.

This clonotype was picked up a small number of times. The V and J genes are TRBV28 and TRBJ2-7; 8 bases align to TRBD1. V lost 1 base, J lost 3 bases, and 5 bases stayed unmatched. CDR1 is MDHEN, CDR2 SYDVKM, per germline. CDR3 size: 15 residues. CDR3 coding DNA: TGTGCCAGCAGTTTATTGGACAGGGCCATCTACGAGCAGTACTTC. Translation: CASSLLDRAIYEQYF.

The J gene is TRBJ2-4, the V gene TRBV28, with TRBD1 matching over 9 bases. Looked up from germline, CDR1 is MDHEN and CDR2 is SYDVKM. Trimming at V came to 4 bases and at J to 7 bases, leaving 5 bases not matched to a gene. The CDR3 consists of 14 residues. CDR3 DNA sequence: TGTGCCAGCAGTTCCCCCGACAGGGGGAACATTCAGTACTTC. Its protein is CASSSPDRGNIQYF.

The rearrangement uses TRBV29-1 and TRBJ2-5; D unresolved. Between the trimmed V and J ends, which lost 4 bases and 0 bases, there was a span of 15 bases. Germline assignment: CDR1 SQVTM and CDR2 ANQGSEA. The CDR3 is 15 residues long. The DNA for the CDR3 is TGCAGCGTTGGACCGGGCAGGCTGTACCAAGAGACCCAGTACTTC. Protein sequence: CSVGPGRLYQETQYF.

This clonotype was picked up a small number of times. The chain has TRBV10-2 and TRBJ1-2; 7 nucleotides match TRBD1. The CDR3 has 15 amino acids. V shed 5 bases and J 3 bases; nucleotides not matched to a gene: 9. Germline CDR1 is WSHSY and CDR2 is SAAADI. DNA of the CDR3: TGCGCCAGCAGTACTAGACAGGGAGGTGACTATGGCTACACCTTC. Its translation is CASSTRQGGDYGYTF.

This sequence joins TRBV25-1 and TRBJ2-2; no firm D call. Trimming took 1 base from V and 0 from J, leaving 6 bases between them. Looked up from germline, CDR1 is MGHDK and CDR2 is SYGVNS. This CDR3 contains 15 residues. Here the CDR3 reads CASSESYPNTGELFF. The CDR3 nucleotides read TGTGCCAGCAGTGAATCTTACCCGAACACCGGGGAGCTGTTTTTT.

This clonotype was seen a few times. The chain has TRBV28 and TRBJ2-5, with 8 bases aligning to TRBD2. This CDR3 region has 15 residues. The V and J ends lost 5 bases and 1 base, in that order; junction bases with no gene match: 6. Germline CDR1 and CDR2: MDHEN and SYDVKM. CDR3 nucleotides: TGTGCCAGCAGTCTAGCGGGCGCCACCCAAGAGACCCAGTACTTC. Its protein product is CASSLAGATQETQYF.

The rearrangement uses TRBV28 and TRBJ2-2; tentative D call: TRBD2 (7 bases). Germline V gene sequence: CDR1 MDHEN, CDR2 SYDVKM. V lost 6 bases, J lost 2 bases, and 16 bases lay in between. This CDR3 region has 16 residues. The CDR3 protein is CASRGGGGLNTGELFF. The CDR3 DNA sequence: TGTGCCAGCAGGGGGGGAGGGGGACTAAACACCGGGGAGCTGTTTTTT.

The sample holds a few counts of this clonotype. The chain recombines TRBV4-1 with TRBJ2-1; tentatively, D is TRBD1 (6 bases). Germline values: CDR1 MGHRA, CDR2 YSYEKL. Trimming left V 2 bases short and J 9 bases short, with 20 bases between. The CDR3 runs to 16 residues. In DNA form, the CDR3 reads TGCGCCAGCAGCCAACCAGGGACAAAAGCCGGTACTGAGCAGTTCTTC. Amino acids: CASSQPGTKAGTEQFF.

The chain links TRBV20-1 to TRBJ2-3; D is unresolved. The CDR3 sequence is 11 residues long. Germline V CDR1 and CDR2: DFQATT, SNEGSKA (reference sequence). V shed 7 bases and J shed 6 bases, with 11 bases lying between them. CDR3 sequence reads: CSGVPQDTQYF. The CDR3 bases are TGCAGTGGGGTACCGCAGGATACGCAGTATTTT.

This clonotype has a handful of counts. The chain carries TRBV5-6 and TRBJ1-3; 8 bases agree with TRBD1. CDR3 length: 17 amino acids. Losses at the gene ends were 4 bases for V and 0 bases for J; bases not matched to a gene: 9. CDR1 is SGHDT and CDR2 is YYEEEE in the germline V gene. The CDR3 here is CASSPAGGGSSGNTIYF. DNA for the CDR3: TGTGCCAGCAGCCCGGCAGGGGGCGGAAGCTCTGGAAACACCATATATTTT.

The CDR3 protein is CASSRIALGTDTQYF. For the CDR3, the DNA is TGTGCCAGCAGTCGGATCGCCCTCGGTACAGATACGCAGTATTTT. The rearrangement uses TRBV28 and TRBJ2-3; D unresolved. Trimming stripped 5 bases from V and 3 bases from J, with 15 bases between. The CDR3 consists of 15 residues. Germline assignment: CDR1 MDHEN and CDR2 SYDVKM.

CDR3: CAWESNRVYGYTF. The CDR3 DNA follows: TGTGCCTGGGAGTCCAACAGAGTCTATGGCTACACCTTC. The V call is TRBV30, the J call TRBJ1-2; D not resolved. The CDR3 sequence is 13 residues long. CDR1 GTSNPN and CDR2 SVGIG come from the germline V gene (reference sequence). Trimming removed 5 bases from V and 4 bases from J, with 14 bases in between.

This clonotype came up a few times. The chain joins TRBV3-1 to TRBJ2-7; 8 positions match TRBD2. The CDR3 runs 19 residues. Losses at the gene ends were 0 bases for V and 5 bases for J; bases not matched to a gene: 18. The germline V gene has CDR1 LGHDT and CDR2 YNNKEL (reference sequence). DNA of the CDR3: TGTGCCAGCAGCCAAGACCTAGGCGGGGGGATCGCATTCGGTGACGAGCAGTACTTC. Translation: CASSQDLGGGIAFGDEQYF.

This clonotype came up a few times. The chain joins TRBV21-1 to TRBJ1-2; TRBD1 was called by the table and not checked on the DNA. TRBV21-1 is tagged as a pseudogene. The CDR3 spans 13 residues. The DNA of the CDR3 is TGTGCCAGCAGCCCCGACAGGAGGGGCGGCTACACCTTC. This translates into CASSPDRRGGYTF.

This clonotype was seen a few times. The chain is built from TRBV20-1 and TRBJ1-1; D not resolved. Germline V gene data show CDR1 as DFQATT and CDR2 as SNEGSKA (reference sequence). The V end was cut by 4 bases, the J end by 6 bases, with 15 bases between. The CDR3 is 13 residues long. This CDR3 reads CSAIKRANAEAFF. The CDR3, as DNA: TGCAGTGCTATTAAAAGAGCAAACGCTGAAGCTTTCTTT.

The chain recombines TRBV6-6 with TRBJ2-3; TRBD2 aligns across 7 bases. Germline values: CDR1 MNHNY, CDR2 SVGAGI (reference sequence). Trimming took 0 bases from V and 2 from J; bases not matched to a gene: 5. The CDR3 totals 16 residues. Here the CDR3 DNA reads TGTGCCAGCAGTTACTCGTCTAGCGGATACACAGATACGCAGTATTTT. Residues: CASSYSSSGYTDTQYF.

The rearrangement joins TRBV6-2 or TRBV6-3 to TRBJ1-5; D is ambiguous. V lost 2 bases and J 4 bases, leaving 12 bases between the germline ends. In germline, CDR1 is MNHEY, CDR2 SVGEGT. The CDR3 length is 15 residues. The CDR3 spells CASSYRSGRNQPQHF. Written as DNA, the CDR3 is TGTGCCAGCAGTTACCGGAGCGGTCGGAATCAGCCCCAGCATTTT.

This clonotype appeared a few times. The rearrangement links TRBV7-2 to TRBJ1-5, with D unresolved. The germline CDR1 and CDR2 sequences are SGHTA and FQGNSA. Trimming pared 5 bases from V and 4 bases from J, leaving 9 bases between. The CDR3 loop spans 13 amino acids. DNA for the CDR3: TGTGCCAGCAGCCAGACTAATAATCAGCCCCAGCATTTT. It codes for CASSQTNNQPQHF.

This chain uses TRBV7-8 with TRBJ1-5, with 7 bases fitting TRBD1. The CDR3 has 17 residues. Germline values: CDR1 SGHVS, CDR2 FQNEAQ. Trimming cost V 5 bases and J 0 bases; bases outside gene matches: 10. The CDR3 region is CASSTGTAFDSNQPQHF. The CDR3 DNA follows: TGTGCCAGCAGCACCGGGACAGCTTTCGATAGCAATCAGCCCCAGCATTTT.

The gene calls are TRBV28 and TRBJ2-7; 7 nucleotides line up with TRBD2. The CDR3 totals 13 residues. Germline loops: CDR1 MDHEN, CDR2 SYDVKM. Trimming at V came to 8 bases and at J to 7 bases, leaving 11 bases not matched to a gene. CDR3 bases: TGTGCCAGCCGAGGAGGGAGGGCCGTAGAGCAGTACTTC. This translates into CASRGGRAVEQYF.